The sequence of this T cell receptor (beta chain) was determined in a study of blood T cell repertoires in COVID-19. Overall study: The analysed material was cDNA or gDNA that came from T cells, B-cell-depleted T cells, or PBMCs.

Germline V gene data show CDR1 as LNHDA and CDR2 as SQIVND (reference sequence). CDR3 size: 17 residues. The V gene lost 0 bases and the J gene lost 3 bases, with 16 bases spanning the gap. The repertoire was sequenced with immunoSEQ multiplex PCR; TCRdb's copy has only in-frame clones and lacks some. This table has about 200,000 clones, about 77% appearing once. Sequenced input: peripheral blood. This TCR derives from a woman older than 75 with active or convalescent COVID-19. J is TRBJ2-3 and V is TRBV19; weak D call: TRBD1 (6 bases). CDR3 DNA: TGTGCCAGTAGTATAGATCCACCAGGGGCCGGGACAGATACGCAGTATTTT. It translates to CASSIDPPGAGTDTQYF.